This TCR beta chain is from a study of shared clonotypes between healthy human individuals. Findings and caveats of the study: Larger estimated richness was generally recorded for naive subsets relative to memory subsets.

Details on this clone: What it binds is unknown.

The germline V gene has CDR1 MNHEY and CDR2 SMNVEV (reference sequence). Trimming cost V 1 base and J 3 bases, with 13 bases left between them. This CDR3 has 15 residues. It was at deep level that the assay was run. In the original processing: Junction-only sequences without quality scores came from ImmunoSEQ, so filtering differed. The table came from immunoSEQ multiplex PCR; TCRdb's copy has only in-frame clones and leaves some out. That table gives V, J and clone size, and the DNA gave D and trimming. The table records about 2.4 million clones, 80% to 95% of them present only once. The sequence came from a man aged 18 to 30 in good health. Some clones in this sample may be carry-over from other donors' samples. Sequenced sample: naive CD4+ T cells from PBMCs. Subset indicated: CD45RA+ positively selected. The chain joins TRBV27 to TRBJ2-7; tentatively, D is TRBD1 (5 bases). The DNA for the CDR3 is TGTGCCAGCAGTTTATACCTTACAGGTAGCTACGAGCAGTACTTC. The encoded protein is CASSLYLTGSYEQYF.